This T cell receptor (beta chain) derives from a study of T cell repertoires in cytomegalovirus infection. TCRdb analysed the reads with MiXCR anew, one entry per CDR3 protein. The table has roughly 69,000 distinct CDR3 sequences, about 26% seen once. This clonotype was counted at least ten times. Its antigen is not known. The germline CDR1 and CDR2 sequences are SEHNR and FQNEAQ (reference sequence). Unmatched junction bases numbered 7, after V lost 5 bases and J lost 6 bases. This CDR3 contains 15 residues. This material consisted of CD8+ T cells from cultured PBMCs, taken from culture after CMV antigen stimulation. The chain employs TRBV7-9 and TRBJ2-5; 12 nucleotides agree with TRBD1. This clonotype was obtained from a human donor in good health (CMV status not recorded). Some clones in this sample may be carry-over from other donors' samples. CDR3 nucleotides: TGTGCCAGCAGCGCCGGGACAGGGGGCCGGCAGACCCAGTACTTC. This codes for CASSAGTGGRQTQYF.